The present TCR beta chain was sequenced within a study of shared clonotypes between healthy human individuals (dated by TCRdb to 2018 to 2021). Background on the whole study: The cohort comprised a couple of women and a few men aged 18 to 49 years. For each donor, CD4 naive and CD4 memory were each run on three plates, CD8 naive on two plates, and CD8 memory on one plate. The study deeply sequenced blood TCR repertoires of five healthy adults to estimate repertoire size and the extent of clonotype sharing between individuals. To increase sequencing depth and limit assay-specific biases, different laboratories used diverse techniques to prepare libraries and sequence TCR repertoires. Leukapheresis yielded between about 0.94 and 9 billion PBMCs per donor. Paper-wide results and their limitations: When several donors were compared, the shared fraction of clonotypes was approximately 5% for naive CD4, around 3.5% for naive CD8, roughly 2.5% for memory CD4, and 0.4% for memory CD8. Naive subsets generally had larger estimated clonotype richness than memory subsets. Pairwise subsampling led to the expectation that sequencing depth would affect the degree of clonotype sharing among donors. Sampling was restricted to blood, and TCR repertoires in tissue are likely to differ from TCR repertoires in blood. Incomplete sequencing was indicated by rarefaction of sorted-subset datasets, despite the large sequencing depth. The genetic and exposure-history diversity represented was limited by the small number of donors. Higher generation probabilities were observed for clonotypes shared by all four sorted-subset donors than for non-shared clonotypes.

A distance of 14 bases separates the germline ends of V and J, which lose 0 bases and 5 bases respectively. From the cysteine up to the phenylalanine, the CDR3 has a length of 15 residues. The retained sequence is limited to the CDR3, 45 bases, with the frame set at the first base. The germline V gene sets CDR1 to SGHRS and CDR2 to YFSETQ. TCR CDR3 regions were amplified from genomic DNA by multiplex PCR using the deep immunoSEQ assay. For each cell subset, the extracted genomic DNA was distributed evenly across all wells of several immunoSEQ 96-well plates, and each plate served as one replicate. Each replicate PCR for sorted subsets received around 200 ng genomic DNA, equal to 30,000 or so T cell genomes. Purified libraries were measured with a Qubit 3.0 fluorometer, size-checked on a Bioanalyzer 2100, and measured again with the KAPA Library Quantification kit. Every immunoSEQ 96-well plate was sequenced on a dedicated single-read 150-cycle Illumina NextSeq 550 flow cell. Under the source paper's analysis protocol: Because the immunoSEQ output included only junctional sequences and no quality scores, the filtering could not be the same as the filtering used for full-length reads. Sequences were annotated with PyIR, a Python wrapper for IgBLAST v1.9, and V/J genes and CDR3 were assigned using IMGT germline references. Any read was removed if the V/J assignment was weak (E-value above 1e-6), the CDR3 was missing, or the read contained stop codons, out-of-frame junctions, or ambiguous translated residues. A V3J clonotype was defined by an identical inferred V gene, J gene, and CDR3 amino acid sequence. The percentage overlap between two repertoires was calculated by dividing the number of shared unique clonotypes by the size of the smaller repertoire. RTK rarefaction, the Chao1 estimator, and Recon v2.1 estimates of unobserved clonotypes were used to assess repertoire richness. Generation probabilities were computed with OLGA for all TCRbeta clonotypes obtained by the gDNA method from several donors. This immuneACCESS table, as held by TCRdb, lists in-frame sequences with V and J called but not all clones. Of the missing ones, under half trace to an unresolved V gene in checked studies; the others have no known cause. V and J calls and clone size are as listed in that table; D and trimming were resolved from the DNA. This sample holds around 550,000 clones; about 96% were observed only once. 0.05% to 0.07% of the sample is held by the ten biggest clonotypes.

Comments on this clone: Its antigen target is currently unknown. No qualities accompany the bases; no much larger clone lies one base away.

Donors were healthy HIV-negative adults with no recently reported acute infections or vaccinations. Every donor was a Caucasian adult residing in Nashville, Tennessee, USA. CD4+ T cells were enriched by magnetic negative selection; naive cells were then positively selected on CD45RA, and the negative fraction formed the memory subset. Blood was obtained by leukapheresis, after which PBMCs were separated by Ficoll-Histopaque density gradient centrifugation and cryopreserved in liquid nitrogen vapor phase. Purity and quantity of every magnetically sorted T cell population were checked by analytical flow cytometry. Genomic DNA was isolated from each sorted fraction and quantified by UV absorbance on a Nanodrop 2000c.

The sequenced sample was naive CD4+ T cells sorted from blood. The cell subset or site label on this specimen signifies: CD45RA+ positively selected. The clonotype comes from a woman in her 30s in good health. The rearrangement joined TRBV5-1 to TRBJ1-1; TRBD1 might be the D gene, on 6 matching bases. The CDR3 amino acid sequence is: CASSLEGRRGTEAFF. The bases read TGCGCCAGCAGCTTGGAGGGACGGAGGGGGACTGAAGCTTTCTTT.